Reported below is one T cell receptor (beta chain). TCRdb's table, derived via immunoSEQ multiplex PCR, lists solely in-frame clones and lacks some. This table has about 120,000 clones, 94% appearing once. The sample originates from a study of brain T cells in children with intractable seizures. The sequence was collected from a boy in the first two years of life with hemimegalencephaly and intractable seizures. Sequences were derived from peripheral blood, sampled at surgery.

CDR3 coding DNA: TGTGCCAGCAGTTTTCTCGGGCTCGGGTCAAATGAGCAGTTCTTC. Its translation is CASSFLGLGSNEQFF. The J gene is TRBJ2-1, the V gene TRBV27; D ambiguous. The CDR3 consists of 15 residues. The germline CDR1 and CDR2 sequences are MNHEY and SMNVEV (reference sequence). Between the trimmed V and J ends, which lost 3 bases and 7 bases, there was a span of 16 bases.